This T cell receptor beta chain was captured by sequencing in a study of cytomegalovirus exposure and HLA in healthy donors. Across the study: A previous analysis identified around 120 million unique TCR beta sequences derived from 180 million or so T cells.

V lost 7 bases, J lost 8 bases, and 13 bases stayed unmatched. This CDR3 is built from 15 residues. CDR1 LNHDA and CDR2 SQIVND come from the germline V gene (reference sequence). PCR used 60 Vbeta primers and 13 Jbeta primers. Repertoires were generated with immunoSEQ multiplex PCR, while TCRdb's copy carries only in-frame clones and drops some. The sample shows 65,000 to 70,000 clones, 75% of them seen only once. The chain uses TRBV19 and TRBJ2-2, with TRBD1 identical over 7 bases. This TCR came from a woman younger than 45 in good health and CMV-seropositive. Sequencing was performed on PBMCs. CDR3 DNA: TGTGCCAGTACCCCGGACAGGAGCTTATTTGGGGAGCTGTTTTTT. Its protein is CASTPDRSLFGELFF. The entire variable domain, with the rest obtained from reference TRBV19 and TRBJ2-2, is as follows: DGGITQSPKYLFRKEGQNVTLSCEQNLNHDAMYWYRQDPGQGLRLIYYSQIVNDFQKGDIAEGYSVSREKKESFPLTVTSAQKNPTAFYLCASTPDRSLFGELFFGEGSRLTVL.